The source of this T cell receptor (beta chain) is a study of cytomegalovirus exposure and HLA in healthy donors. V was shortened by 0 bases and J by 7 bases, with 6 bases between the two germline ends. This CDR3 spans 12 amino acids. The V gene's germline CDR1 is GTSNPN and CDR2 SVGIG (reference sequence). The PCR had 60 Vbeta and 13 Jbeta primers. TCRdb's table, derived via immunoSEQ multiplex PCR, lists solely in-frame clones and lacks some. Seen here are 110,000 or so clones, 65% to 85% observed once, and the top ten hold nearly 2.5%. This chain joins TRBV30 and TRBJ2-2, with D tentatively TRBD2 (6 bases). The specimen was PBMCs. The origin of this receptor is a woman between 18 and 29 years old in good health and CMV-seronegative. This CDR3 is CAWSVGGGELFF. The CDR3 region has the DNA TGTGCCTGGAGTGTCGGGGGCGGGGAGCTGTTTTTT.